These 6 T cell receptor beta chains came from one sample sequenced in a study of tumor and adjacent non-tumor tissue in lung cancer. The library came from three nested PCR rounds adapted from ARM-PCR protocols. One entry per CDR3 protein results from TCRdb running MiXCR on the multiplex PCR reads. The data contain about 200,000 distinct CDR3 sequences, approximately 74% of them seen just once; the ten biggest clones take up 25%. The template was RNA from unsorted bulk tissue. Specimen: lung tumor tissue. These receptors were collected from a man aged 55 to 69 with non-small cell lung cancer.

With respect to this clonotype: No conserved phenylalanine or tryptophan ends this CDR3, so it is likely a read error. The chain uses TRBV11-3 and TRBJ1-1; 9 bases match TRBD1. Germline trimming cut 5 bases from V and 0 bases from J; bases unmatched to any gene: 13. Germline CDR1 and CDR2: SGHNT and YENEEA. This CDR3 has 18 residues. The CDR3 DNA reads as TGTGCCAGCAGCACGCGGACAGGGGATAACTTCATGAACACTGAAGCTTTCGTT. Its protein product is CASSTRTGDNFMNTEAFV.

V and J are TRBV20-1 and TRBJ1-1; 10 nucleotides match TRBD1. CDR1 and CDR2 from the germline V gene are DFQATT and SNEGSKA (reference sequence). The CDR3 runs 16 residues. V gave up 6 bases and J gave up 4 bases; unmatched junction bases: 14. In DNA form, the CDR3 reads TGCAGTGCGGAAGCCGGACAGGGGGTTTGGGTCACTGAAGCTTTCTTT. Protein: CSAEAGQGVWVTEAFF.

By frequency in the sample, this clonotype is medium-sized. The CDR3 spells CASSASLAGYEQYF. The DNA for the CDR3 is TGCGCCAGCAGCGCCAGCCTGGCGGGCTACGAGCAGTACTTC. This chain joins TRBV5-1 and TRBJ2-7, with a tentative D call TRBD2 (5 bases). CDR3 length equals 14 residues. V dropped 4 bases and J dropped 3 bases, with 14 bases sitting between them. Germline V gene data show CDR1 as SGHRS and CDR2 as YFSETQ.

In the case of this clonotype: One end of the junction is discordant with germline, which a read error may explain. The J gene is TRBJ2-5, the V gene TRBV11-2; 8 bases are shared with TRBD1. Germline CDR1 SGHAT, CDR2 FQNNGV. This CDR3 spans 14 amino acids. The CDR3 loop is CVRSSGQGQETHYF. CDR3 sequence (DNA): TGTGTCAGGAGCTCTGGACAGGGCCAAGAGACCCACTACTTC.

Comments on this clonotype: The junction and the germline gene differ at one end; a read error may be behind it. The J gene is TRBJ1-1, the V gene TRBV29-1, with TRBD1 as a possible D gene (6 bases). Germline V gene sequence: CDR1 SQVTM, CDR2 ANQGSEA. This CDR3 is 14 amino acids long. CDR3 sequence reads: CSVEVNRANAEAVF. In nucleotides, the CDR3 is TGCAGCGTTGAGGTCAACAGGGCGAACGCTGAAGCTGTCTTT.

This sequence joins TRBV20-1 and TRBJ2-1; D is unclear. Trimming took 5 bases from V and 2 from J, leaving 16 bases between them. Germline V lookup: CDR1 DFQATT, CDR2 SNEGSKA (reference sequence). The CDR3 has 15 residues. The DNA for the CDR3 is TGCAGTGCTCTTACCGACCCGACCCCCTACAATGAGCAGTTCTTC. Its protein is CSALTDPTPYNEQFF.